The subject of this entry is one T cell receptor beta chain. No antigen is known for it. V lost 0 bases to trimming and J lost 5 bases, with 5 bases between them. The germline V gene has CDR1 SGHKS and CDR2 YYEKEE (reference sequence). The CDR3 has 13 residues. The sample is drawn from a study of T cells after yellow fever vaccination. Points from the study as a whole: Overlap between CD4 and CD8 compartments was detected for a small share of clonotypes. Post-booster samples contained most primary-vaccination clones (around 95% CD4, approximately 88% CD8). Any FACS-sorted repertoire could hold abundant clonotypes that contaminate it from the bulk population.

5'RACE template switching generated TCR cDNA, adding a universal primer site and UMIs. TCRdb re-called the 5' RACE reads through MiXCR, storing one row per CDR3 protein. The table shows over 150,000 distinct CDR3 sequences, with 5.5% to 7.5% occurring only once. The TCR comes from a man aged 18 to 30 who received the YFV17D yellow fever vaccine. The chain joins TRBV5-5 to TRBJ1-4, with D unresolved. Specimen: CD4+ T cells sorted from PBMCs, collected on the day of the first yellow fever vaccination. The CDR3 region is CASSLEGNEKLFF. Here the CDR3 DNA reads TGTGCCAGCAGCTTGGAAGGGAATGAAAAACTGTTTTTT. The variable domain in full, completed from reference TRBV5-5 and TRBJ1-4, reads DAGVTQSPTHLIKTRGQQVTLRCSPISGHKSVSWYQQVLGQGPQFIFQYYEKEERGRGNFPDRFSARQFPNYSSELNVNALLLGDSALYLCASSLEGNEKLFFGSGTQLSVL.